Listed below are T cell receptor beta chains from one sample, sequenced in a study of response to subunit inactivated influenza vaccine. TCRdb ran MiXCR on the RT-PCR reads and lists one entry per CDR3 protein. The sample shows 280,000 or so distinct CDR3 sequences, less than 25% of them seen only once. Sequencing was performed on PBMCs from blood, taken about 19 months after vaccination. The source of these receptors is a man aged 50-75 years who received an inactivated influenza vaccine. CDR3s include the opening cysteine and the closing phenylalanine or tryptophan. The D gene is left open where the match is weak. Clone size is given for some rows only: seen once, a few or many times, or a class if the clone is expanded.

TRBV29-1	TRBD2	TRBJ2-1	few	CSVDAGLGGSYNEQFF	TGCAGCGTTGATGCGGGACTAGGTGGATCCTACAATGAGCAGTTCTTC
TRBV9	TRBD2	TRBJ2-7	NA	CASSEGLAESYEQYF	TGTGCCAGCAGCGAGGGACTAGCGGAATCCTACGAGCAGTACTTC
TRBV12-5	TRBD2	TRBJ2-1	NA	CASGLTSGAYNKQFF	TGTGCTAGTGGTTTGACTAGCGGGGCATACAATAAGCAGTTCTTC
TRBV28	TRBD1	TRBJ2-7	few	CASSLWIIVSGTDSSYEQYF	TGTGCCAGCAGTTTATGGATAATCGTGTCCGGGACAGATAGCTCCTACGAGCAGTACTTC
TRBV6-1	NA	TRBJ1-4	NA	CASTGPTINEKLFF	TGTGCCAGCACGGGGCCGACGATTAATGAAAAACTGTTTTTT
TRBV28	TRBD1	TRBJ1-4	many	CASSLGDREGEKLFF	TGTGCCAGCAGTTTAGGTGACAGGGAAGGGGAAAAACTGTTTTTT
TRBV30	NA	TRBJ1-5	NA	CAWSAVGGQPQHF	TGTGCCTGGAGTGCTGTTGGTGGTCAGCCCCAGCATTTT
TRBV5-1	NA	TRBJ2-1	NA	CASTQGAGQLNEQFF	TGCGCCAGCACCCAGGGAGCGGGACAGCTCAATGAGCAGTTCTTC
TRBV4-1	NA	TRBJ2-5	NA	CASSQEYVQGNRGTQYF	TGCGCCAGCAGCCAAGAGTACGTCCAGGGGAACCGGGGGACCCAGTACTTC
TRBV11-2	TRBD1	TRBJ1-6	few	CASSSVGRGHNSPLHF	TGTGCCAGCAGCTCCGTGGGCAGGGGGCATAATTCACCCCTCCACTTT
TRBV29-1	NA	TRBJ1-2	many	CSVDGLGGYTF	TGCAGCGTTGACGGTCTCGGGGGCTACACCTTC
TRBV7-6	NA	TRBJ2-1	NA	CASSLWSPNDNEQFF	TGTGCCAGCAGCTTATGGTCACCGAATGACAATGAGCAGTTCTTC
TRBV12-3/TRBV12-4	NA	TRBJ1-4	NA	CASSLARVGEKLFF	TGTGCCAGCAGTTTAGCGAGGGTGGGTGAAAAACTGTTTTTT
TRBV10-2	TRBD1	TRBJ1-5	NA	CASSSQGASVGSNQPQHF	TGCGCCAGCAGTTCACAGGGGGCCTCAGTCGGTAGCAATCAGCCCCAGCATTTT
TRBV6-2/TRBV6-3	NA	TRBJ2-7	NA	CASTQDPGAPYEQYF	TGTGCCAGCACCCAGGACCCAGGCGCCCCCTACGAGCAGTACTTC
TRBV20-1	NA	TRBJ2-7	few	CSASFVRDEQYF	TGCAGTGCTAGCTTTGTCCGGGACGAGCAGTACTTC
TRBV5-6	NA	TRBJ1-1	NA	CASSLEPGMNTEAFF	TGTGCCAGCAGCTTGGAACCAGGCATGAACACTGAAGCTTTCTTT
TRBV24-1	NA	TRBJ2-2	few	CATSDPFAGSNTGELFF	TGTGCCACCAGTGATCCCTTCGCGGGCTCGAACACCGGGGAGCTGTTTTTT
TRBV7-9	NA	TRBJ2-7	few	CASSPLDRDFYEQYF	TGTGCCAGCAGCCCCTTAGACAGGGACTTCTACGAGCAGTACTTC
TRBV5-5	NA	TRBJ2-7	few	CASSPRQAAYEQYF	TGTGCCAGCAGCCCAAGACAGGCAGCCTACGAGCAGTACTTC
TRBV27	TRBD1	TRBJ2-4	few	CASSRESGQGKNIQYF	TGTGCCAGCAGCCGAGAGTCGGGACAGGGGAAAAACATTCAGTACTTC
TRBV2	TRBD2	TRBJ2-3	few	CAIVLPRGTSGRAGTDTQYF	TGTGCCATCGTACTTCCTCGGGGGACTAGCGGGAGGGCAGGCACAGATACGCAGTATTTT
TRBV11-2	TRBD2	TRBJ2-5	few	CASSFRGGYQETQYF	TGTGCCAGCAGCTTTCGCGGGGGGTATCAAGAGACCCAGTACTTC
TRBV4-2	TRBD1	TRBJ1-2	NA	CASSREGAKDGYGYTF	TGTGCCAGCAGCCGTGAGGGGGCCAAAGATGGCTATGGCTACACCTTC
TRBV7-2	TRBD1	TRBJ2-7	NA	CASSKGTVSYEQYF	TGTGCCAGCAGCAAAGGGACAGTCTCCTACGAGCAGTACTTC
TRBV9	NA	TRBJ2-1	NA	CASSVGQGYGEQFF	TGTGCCAGCAGCGTAGGGCAGGGCTACGGTGAGCAGTTCTTC
TRBV10-3	NA	TRBJ1-6	NA	CAISESITSGHDSPLHF	TGTGCCATCAGTGAGTCGATTACGTCGGGACACGATTCACCCCTCCACTTT
TRBV5-4	TRBD2	TRBJ2-1	NA	CASSWTGTRVDEQFF	TGTGCCAGCAGCTGGACCGGGACTAGAGTGGATGAGCAGTTCTTC
TRBV7-2	TRBD2	TRBJ2-1	NA	CASSLTSGGDNEQFF	TGTGCCAGCAGCTTAACTAGCGGGGGAGACAATGAGCAGTTCTTC